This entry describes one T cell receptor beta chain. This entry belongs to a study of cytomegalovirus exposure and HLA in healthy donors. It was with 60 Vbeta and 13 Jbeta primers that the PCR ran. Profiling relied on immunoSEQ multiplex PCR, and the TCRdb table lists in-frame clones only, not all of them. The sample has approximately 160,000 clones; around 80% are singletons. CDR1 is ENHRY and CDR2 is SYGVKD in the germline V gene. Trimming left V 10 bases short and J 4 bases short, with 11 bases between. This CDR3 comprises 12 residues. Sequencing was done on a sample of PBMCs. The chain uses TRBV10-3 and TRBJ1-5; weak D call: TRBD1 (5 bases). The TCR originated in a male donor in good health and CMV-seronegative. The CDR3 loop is CATSRDNQPQHF. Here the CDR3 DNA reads TGTGCCACCAGCAGGGATAATCAGCCCCAGCATTTT.